The T cell receptor beta chain under discussion was sequenced for a study of blood T cells in healthy people across ages (dated by TCRdb to between 2015 and 2017). In terms of the full investigation: In model experiments, template switching captured roughly one uniquely barcoded TCR beta cDNA molecule for every two T cells. Four age groups were formed from the donors: young (average approximately 15 years), middle-aged (approximately 40), aged (62) and long-lived (82). For two donors (one aged 18 to 30 and one aged 80 or older), the study analyzed two additional independent replicas of 1 million unique cDNA reads from the same blood draw. The study measured age-related changes in TCR beta repertoire diversity using deep sequencing normalized with unique cDNA molecular identifiers. To avoid experimental bias, donors of different ages were distributed randomly across sequencing lanes.

Beyond this particular receptor, the publication reports: Donor CMV infection status was unknown, potentially confounding age-related changes in expanded clonotypes. A strong correlation was found between observed TCR beta diversity and the percentage of naive T cells measured by flow cytometry. Estimates of total diversity based on one million sequenced T cells were regarded as lower bounds and as underestimates. Because profiling used bulk unsorted PBMCs, naive and antigen-experienced compartments could not be compared conclusively. Compared with the aged group, the long-lived group had more naive CD4+ T cells, fewer expanded clones and increased TCR diversity, suggesting age selection. Observed TCR beta diversity per million T cells fell roughly linearly with age, and a significant reduction was already apparent by age roughly 40.

Systemically healthy Caucasian individuals from Russia, over 30 in total and aged roughly 6 to 100 years, were included as donors. Approximately 9.3 milliliters of peripheral blood were drawn from each donor into EDTA-treated Vacutainer tubes. PBMCs were isolated by Ficoll-Paque density-gradient centrifugation, with at least 6 million obtained per sample. Trizol reagent was used to extract total RNA from PBMCs, with at least 6 micrograms per sample. The percentages of naive CD45RAhigh/CD27high T cells were determined by flow cytometry on a PBMC aliquot from every donor. Regarding this clonotype: Its binding antigen is unknown. There are no base qualities to consult, and no much larger clone falls within one base.

V gives up 3 bases and J gives up 9 bases, and the segment between their germline ends measures 8 bases. The CDR3 covers 11 residues, taking in both the cysteine and the phenylalanine. Only the CDR3 portion is preserved as DNA: 33 bases, with reading frame beginning at the first base. The germline V gene specifies MRHNA as CDR1 and SNTAGT as CDR2. Library method: 5' RACE. Sequencing used an Illumina HiSeq 2500. A second PCR of about 6 to 11 cycles was performed with a sample-barcoded 5' primer and a J-beta primer mix. A unique molecular identifier was introduced onto each TCR beta cDNA molecule by a template-switch 5' adaptor carrying 12 random nucleotides. At least 2.5 million CDR3-containing paired-end reads were obtained from each sample. The Mint cDNA synthesis kit, primed by a TRBC-specific oligonucleotide, was used to synthesize first-strand cDNA from all RNA. Following uracil-DNA glycosylase treatment, all cDNA underwent a first 18-cycle PCR with the universal primers M1SS and BC2_uni_R. Processing in the source paper ran as follows. Normalization of each sample was performed by random selection of 1 million high-quality reads, each carrying a distinct molecular identifier. Reads with shared molecular identifiers were discarded instead of being binned into consensus sequences. CDR3 identification, clonotype clustering and error correction used MiTCR with a Q25 quality threshold and the strictest error-elimination algorithm. A nonparametric unseen species model with Euler transformation was used to estimate lower-bound total TCR beta diversity. Through fastp at Q25 and MiXCR, TCRdb rebuilt clones from the public reads, retaining in-frame beta chains. Here each entry gathers all rows of one CDR3 protein and keeps the most common genes and DNA. TCRdb, rather than the study authors, made the V and J calls. The sample table contains roughly 1,500,000 distinct CDR3 sequences; only one count was recorded for approximately 32% of them. Of the sample, over 9% is held by the ten largest clones.

This clonotype was sampled from a woman aged 25 to 45 in good health. This receptor chain uses TRBV6-4 and TRBJ1-2; the D gene assignment is ambiguous. Sequences were obtained from blood. CDR3 protein: CASSEGFSYTF. The nucleotide sequence reads TGTGCCAGCAGTGAGGGGTTTAGCTACACCTTC.